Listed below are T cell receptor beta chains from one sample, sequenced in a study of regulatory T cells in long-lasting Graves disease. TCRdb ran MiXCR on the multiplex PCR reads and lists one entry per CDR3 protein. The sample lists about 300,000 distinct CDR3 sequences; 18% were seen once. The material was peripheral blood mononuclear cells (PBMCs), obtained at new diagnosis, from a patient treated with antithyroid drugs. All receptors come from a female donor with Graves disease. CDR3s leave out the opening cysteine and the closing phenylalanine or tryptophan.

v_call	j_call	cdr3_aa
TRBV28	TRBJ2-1	ASSPLPGTGGNEQF
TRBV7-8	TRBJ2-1	ASSLEVTNEQF
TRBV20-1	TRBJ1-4	SASRATNEKLF
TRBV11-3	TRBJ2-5	ASSLTPAGGRGTQY
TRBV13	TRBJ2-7	ASSLRMWTNNFEQY
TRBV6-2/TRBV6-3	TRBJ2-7	ASRGRDRVYEQY
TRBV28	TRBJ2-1	ASTLAGSKINEQF
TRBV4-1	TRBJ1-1	ASSQSTGRAEAF
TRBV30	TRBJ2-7	AWRVSGSGEQY
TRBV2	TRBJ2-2	ASRRLAGGRELF
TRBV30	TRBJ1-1	AWVVTGDTEAF
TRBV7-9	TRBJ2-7	ASSLAGLADRSYEQY
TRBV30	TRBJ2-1	AWSVGSGPYNEQF